This T cell receptor (beta chain) emerged from a study of metastatic and nonmetastatic thyroid tumors. Study-wide context: Comparison of repertoires was carried out across blood and tumor or nodule tissue from malignant and benign thyroid patients. Study-level findings and limits: Benign nodules reportedly had significantly lower TCR beta diversity than malignant thyroid tumors in blood and tumor.

Original analysis: A classifier for distant metastasis in papillary thyroid cancer was constructed using CDR3 differences observed across clinicopathological groups. TCRdb reassembled clones from the PCR reads with MiXCR. TCRdb assigned the V and J calls; the authors' analysis was not used. The sample gives tens of thousands of clones, roughly 18% of which show up once; approximately 2.7% is in the top ten. This clone was picked up many times. Its antigen is unknown. Thyroid surgery took place with no prior treatment in any patient. The V end was cut by 7 bases, the J end by 6 bases, with 15 bases between. The CDR3 consists of 13 residues. CDR1 and CDR2 (germline): SQVTM, ANQGSEA.

The sequence was collected from a male donor with papillary thyroid cancer or a benign thyroid nodule (not recorded which). Some clones in this sample may be carry-over from other donors' samples. Sequenced sample: adjacent normal tissue. The J gene is TRBJ2-2, the V gene TRBV29-1; possibly TRBD2 for D (7 bases). CDR3 region: CSGEGGMAGELFF. Written as DNA, the CDR3 is TGCAGCGGTGAGGGGGGGATGGCCGGGGAGCTGTTTTTT.